Listed below are T cell receptor beta chains from one sample, sequenced in a study of blood T cell repertoires in COVID-19. Method: immunoSEQ multiplex PCR; TCRdb's copy keeps in-frame clones and lacks some. The repertoire holds about 190,000 clones, with approximately 90% as singletons. Sequencing used peripheral blood. The source is a man younger than 45 with acute or convalescent COVID-19. CDR3s include the opening cysteine and the closing phenylalanine or tryptophan. A D gene is named only where the DNA matches it firmly. Clone size, where shown, is once, few, many, or a class for clones that have expanded.

CDR3: CASSLVSYEQYF
DNA: TGTGCCAGCAGCCTAGTTTCCTACGAGCAGTACTTC
V: TRBV3-1/TRBV3-2
size: -
D: -
J: TRBJ2-7

CDR3: CASSEAAGKLSPLHF
DNA: TGTGCCAGCAGTGAAGCGGCAGGGAAATTGTCACCCCTCCACTTT
V: TRBV6-1
size: -
D: -
J: TRBJ1-6

CDR3: CASSFPPVNYGYTF
DNA: TGTGCCAGCAGCTTTCCCCCGGTTAACTATGGCTACACCTTC
V: TRBV5-4
size: -
D: -
J: TRBJ1-2

CDR3: CASSKNRGAGTGELFF
DNA: TGTGCCAGCAGTAAGAACAGGGGCGCGGGCACCGGGGAGCTGTTTTTT
V: TRBV2
size: -
D: TRBD1
J: TRBJ2-2

CDR3: CSVGTSELADTQYF
DNA: TGCAGCGTTGGGACTAGCGAGTTGGCAGATACGCAGTATTTT
V: TRBV29-1
size: -
D: TRBD2
J: TRBJ2-3

CDR3: CASSVERGSGNTIYF
DNA: TGTGCCAGCAGCGTCGAACGAGGGAGTGGAAACACCATATATTTT
V: TRBV7-2
size: -
D: -
J: TRBJ1-3

CDR3: CASSLSGATNEKLFF
DNA: TGTGCCAGCAGCCTTTCAGGGGCAACTAATGAAAAACTGTTTTTT
V: TRBV6-5
size: -
D: -
J: TRBJ1-4

CDR3: CASSVGGWGTDTQYF
DNA: TGTGCCAGCAGCGTAGGAGGGTGGGGTACAGATACGCAGTATTTT
V: TRBV9
size: -
D: -
J: TRBJ2-3

CDR3: CASSLFPGAEAFF
DNA: TGTGCCAGCAGCTTATTTCCAGGGGCGGAAGCTTTCTTT
V: TRBV7-9
size: -
D: -
J: TRBJ1-1

CDR3: CASSLFSRTGESDSPLHF
DNA: TGTGCCAGCAGTTTATTCTCCCGGACAGGAGAGAGTGATTCACCCCTCCACTTT
V: TRBV27
size: once
D: TRBD1
J: TRBJ1-6

CDR3: CASRGQGAEQYF
DNA: TGTGCCAGCAGGGGACAGGGGGCAGAGCAGTACTTC
V: TRBV7-9
size: -
D: TRBD1
J: TRBJ2-7

CDR3: CASSQGGNTGELFF
DNA: TGTGCCAGCAGCCAGGGGGGGAACACCGGGGAGCTGTTTTTT
V: TRBV11-2
size: -
D: -
J: TRBJ2-2

CDR3: CASSQDVGGGRETQYF
DNA: TGCGCCAGCAGCCAAGATGTGGGCGGGGGACGCGAGACCCAGTACTTC
V: TRBV4-1
size: once
D: TRBD2
J: TRBJ2-5

CDR3: CASSQTGTQSYEQYF
DNA: TGTGCCAGCAGCCAAACCGGGACACAGTCCTACGAGCAGTACTTC
V: TRBV3-1/TRBV3-2
size: -
D: -
J: TRBJ2-7

CDR3: CASSGGGVYGYTF
DNA: TGTGCCAGCAGTGGGGGGGGCGTATATGGCTACACCTTC
V: TRBV25-1
size: -
D: -
J: TRBJ1-2

CDR3: CASSRQGKPSYEQYF
DNA: TGTGCCAGTAGTAGACAGGGGAAGCCTTCCTACGAGCAGTACTTC
V: TRBV19
size: -
D: TRBD1
J: TRBJ2-7

CDR3: CATSEFSGGPLRETQYF
DNA: TGTGCCACCAGTGAATTCAGCGGGGGGCCCCTCCGGGAGACCCAGTACTTC
V: TRBV24-1
size: -
D: TRBD2
J: TRBJ2-5

CDR3: CASSHAGQPSSYNSPLHF
DNA: TGCGCCAGCAGCCACGCTGGACAGCCGAGCTCCTATAATTCACCCCTCCACTTT
V: TRBV4-1
size: -
D: -
J: TRBJ1-6

CDR3: CAWSDPDRGWSPLHF
DNA: TGTGCCTGGAGTGACCCGGACAGGGGGTGGTCACCCCTCCACTTT
V: TRBV30
size: once
D: TRBD1
J: TRBJ1-6

CDR3: CAWSVGLAGQGAQYF
DNA: TGTGCCTGGAGTGTGGGACTAGCGGGCCAAGGCGCCCAGTACTTC
V: TRBV30
size: -
D: TRBD2
J: TRBJ2-5

CDR3: CASANSRGNWGGYTF
DNA: TGTGCCAGCGCTAATTCCCGGGGAAATTGGGGAGGCTACACCTTC
V: TRBV6-5
size: -
D: -
J: TRBJ1-2

CDR3: CATGLAGGQRADTQYF
DNA: TGTGCCACCGGACTAGCGGGAGGGCAGCGGGCAGATACGCAGTATTTT
V: TRBV27
size: -
D: TRBD2
J: TRBJ2-3

CDR3: CASSQYRSTEAFF
DNA: TGTGCCAGCAGTCAATATCGGAGCACTGAAGCTTTCTTT
V: TRBV14
size: -
D: -
J: TRBJ1-1

CDR3: CASSWTAGNTIYF
DNA: TGTGCCAGCAGTTGGACAGCAGGAAACACCATATATTTT
V: TRBV11-2
size: -
D: -
J: TRBJ1-3

CDR3: CASGQGEATEAFF
DNA: TGTGCCAGCGGACAGGGGGAGGCCACTGAAGCTTTCTTT
V: TRBV19
size: once
D: TRBD1
J: TRBJ1-1

CDR3: CATQGQGRGYTF
DNA: TGTGCCACCCAGGGACAGGGAAGGGGCTACACCTTC
V: TRBV24-1
size: -
D: TRBD1
J: TRBJ1-2

CDR3: CASSKNDRERDNSPLHF
DNA: TGTGCCAGCAGCAAGAACGACAGGGAAAGAGATAATTCACCCCTCCACTTT
V: TRBV21-1
size: -
D: -
J: TRBJ1-6

CDR3: CASSERTAGNTIYF
DNA: TGTGCCAGCAGTGAACGAACAGCTGGAAACACCATATATTTT
V: TRBV25-1
size: -
D: -
J: TRBJ1-3

CDR3: CASRPDRRELFF
DNA: TGTGCCAGTAGACCGGACAGACGGGAGCTGTTTTTT
V: TRBV19
size: -
D: -
J: TRBJ2-2

CDR3: CASSQARYGYTF
DNA: TGTGCCAGCAGCCAAGCGCGGTATGGCTACACCTTC
V: TRBV3-1/TRBV3-2
size: once
D: -
J: TRBJ1-2

CDR3: CASSLALGQHTEAFF
DNA: TGTGCCAGCAGCTTAGCGCTGGGACAGCACACTGAAGCTTTCTTT
V: TRBV7-2
size: -
D: TRBD1
J: TRBJ1-1

CDR3: CASRENRAKNTEAFF
DNA: TGTGCCAGCAGGGAAAACAGGGCCAAGAACACTGAAGCTTTCTTT
V: TRBV5-4
size: -
D: -
J: TRBJ1-1

CDR3: CASSLDRGQPQHF
DNA: TGTGCCAGCAGCTTAGACAGGGGTCAGCCCCAGCATTTT
V: TRBV6-4
size: -
D: TRBD1
J: TRBJ1-5

CDR3: CASSTLGQGETGELFF
DNA: TGTGCCAGCAGCACTCTTGGACAGGGAGAAACCGGGGAGCTGTTTTTT
V: TRBV9
size: -
D: TRBD1
J: TRBJ2-2

CDR3: CASSLTTGSAAPEAFF
DNA: TGCGCCAGCAGCCTTACCACAGGTTCGGCAGCCCCTGAAGCTTTCTTT
V: TRBV5-1
size: -
D: -
J: TRBJ1-1

CDR3: CASSSLLVRGGDTQYF
DNA: TGTGCCAGCAGCTCTCTTCTCGTGCGGGGGGGGGATACGCAGTATTTT
V: TRBV27
size: -
D: TRBD2
J: TRBJ2-3

CDR3: CASSSRTSGRDTQYF
DNA: TGTGCCAGCAGCTCCCGGACTAGCGGGAGGGATACGCAGTATTTT
V: TRBV7-3
size: -
D: TRBD2
J: TRBJ2-3

CDR3: CASSANRVSGNTIYF
DNA: TGTGCCAGCAGCGCGAACAGGGTCTCTGGAAACACCATATATTTT
V: TRBV7-9
size: -
D: -
J: TRBJ1-3

CDR3: CASSQVRGSGARQETQYF
DNA: TGTGCCAGCAGCCAAGTGAGGGGCAGCGGGGCCAGACAAGAGACCCAGTACTTC
V: TRBV3-1/TRBV3-2
size: -
D: TRBD2
J: TRBJ2-5

CDR3: CAWIQGSGANVLTF
DNA: TGTGCCTGGATACAGGGCTCTGGGGCCAACGTCCTGACTTTC
V: TRBV30
size: -
D: -
J: TRBJ2-6

CDR3: CASRVAGVDDEQFF
DNA: TGTGCCAGCAGAGTAGCGGGAGTTGACGATGAGCAGTTCTTC
V: TRBV28
size: -
D: TRBD2
J: TRBJ2-1

CDR3: CAWSGLADQETQYF
DNA: TGTGCCTGGAGTGGACTAGCGGACCAAGAGACCCAGTACTTC
V: TRBV30
size: -
D: TRBD2
J: TRBJ2-5

CDR3: CASSSQGDDEKLFF
DNA: TGTGCCAGCAGTTCTCAGGGGGACGATGAAAAACTGTTTTTT
V: TRBV6-5
size: -
D: TRBD1
J: TRBJ1-4

CDR3: CASSLAPANTGELFF
DNA: TGTGCCAGCAGCTTAGCGCCAGCGAACACCGGGGAGCTGTTTTTT
V: TRBV7-8
size: -
D: -
J: TRBJ2-2

CDR3: CASSAAGVGPQHF
DNA: TGTGCCAGCAGTGCAGCAGGGGTAGGGCCCCAGCATTTT
V: TRBV6-1
size: -
D: -
J: TRBJ1-5

CDR3: CASSLGEDIQYF
DNA: TGTGCCAGCAGCTTGGGGGAGGACATTCAGTACTTC
V: TRBV5-4
size: -
D: -
J: TRBJ2-4

CDR3: CASSARTELNTEAFF
DNA: TGTGCCAGCAGCGCCCGGACAGAACTGAACACTGAAGCTTTCTTT
V: TRBV9
size: -
D: -
J: TRBJ1-1

CDR3: CASIRDRGKNYGYTF
DNA: TGTGCCAGCATCCGGGACCGGGGGAAAAACTATGGCTACACCTTC
V: TRBV28
size: -
D: -
J: TRBJ1-2

CDR3: CSVAEGWTEAFF
DNA: TGCAGCGTTGCGGAGGGATGGACTGAAGCTTTCTTT
V: TRBV29-1
size: once
D: -
J: TRBJ1-1

CDR3: CASSKGYRVYEQYF
DNA: TGTGCCAGTAGCAAGGGATACAGGGTCTACGAGCAGTACTTC
V: TRBV19
size: -
D: -
J: TRBJ2-7

CDR3: CASSLRPGLAGGPSYEQYF
DNA: TGTGCCAGCAGCTTAAGGCCTGGACTAGCGGGGGGACCGTCCTACGAGCAGTACTTC
V: TRBV7-3
size: -
D: TRBD2
J: TRBJ2-7

CDR3: CASSLGVDTGELFF
DNA: TGTGCCAGCAGTCTCGGGGTTGACACCGGGGAGCTGTTTTTT
V: TRBV27
size: -
D: -
J: TRBJ2-2

CDR3: CASSGLARNTGELFF
DNA: TGTGCCAGCAGCGGACTAGCGAGGAACACCGGGGAGCTGTTTTTT
V: TRBV6-6
size: once
D: TRBD2
J: TRBJ2-2

CDR3: CASRPLGWQGPRETQYF
DNA: TGTGCCAGCAGACCCCTCGGCTGGCAGGGGCCTAGGGAGACCCAGTACTTC
V: TRBV7-9
size: -
D: -
J: TRBJ2-5

CDR3: CASATQGVDYGYTF
DNA: TGTGCCAGCGCAACCCAAGGGGTCGACTATGGCTACACCTTC
V: TRBV3-1/TRBV3-2
size: -
D: -
J: TRBJ1-2

CDR3: CASTVSGGANTGELFF
DNA: TGCGCCAGCACGGTTAGCGGGGGGGCCAACACCGGGGAGCTGTTTTTT
V: TRBV5-1
size: -
D: TRBD2
J: TRBJ2-2

CDR3: CASSAQGAGPREQYF
DNA: TGTGCCAGCAGTGCCCAAGGCGCGGGACCTCGGGAGCAGTACTTC
V: TRBV25-1
size: -
D: -
J: TRBJ2-7

CDR3: CASSAGQGQETQYF
DNA: TGCGCCAGCAGCGCCGGACAGGGCCAAGAGACCCAGTACTTC
V: TRBV5-1
size: -
D: TRBD1
J: TRBJ2-5

CDR3: CASSPLLRTGEMNTEAFF
DNA: TGTGCCAGCTCACCACTTCTCCGGACAGGGGAAATGAACACTGAAGCTTTCTTT
V: TRBV18
size: -
D: TRBD1
J: TRBJ1-1

CDR3: CASSIRTSSQETQYF
DNA: TGTGCCAGCTCAATCCGGACTAGTTCCCAAGAGACCCAGTACTTC
V: TRBV19
size: few
D: TRBD2
J: TRBJ2-5